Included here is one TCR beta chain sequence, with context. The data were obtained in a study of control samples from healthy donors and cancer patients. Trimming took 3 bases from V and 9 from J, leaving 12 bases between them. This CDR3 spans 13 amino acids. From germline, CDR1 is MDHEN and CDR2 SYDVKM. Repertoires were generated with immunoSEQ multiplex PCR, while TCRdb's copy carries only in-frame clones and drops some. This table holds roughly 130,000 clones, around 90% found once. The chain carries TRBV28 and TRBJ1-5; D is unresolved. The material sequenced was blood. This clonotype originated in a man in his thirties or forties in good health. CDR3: CASSLSGATPQHF. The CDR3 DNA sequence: TGTGCCAGCAGTTTGAGTGGCGCTACGCCCCAGCATTTT.